Listed here are 21 T cell receptor beta chains from one sample, sequenced in a study of OX40 agonist ivuxolimab in advanced cancers. Only in-frame clones appear in the TCRdb table, and some are missing; sequencing was by immunoSEQ multiplex PCR. The sample holds about 69,000 clones; 80% to 85% are singletons and the top ten take under 3%. Material: CD4+ or CD8+ T cells sorted from blood, obtained in a trial of the OX40 agonist ivuxolimab. Receptors were obtained from an adult with an advanced solid tumor such as melanoma, head and neck, liver or kidney cancer.

This clone was recorded once. This chain links TRBV2 with TRBJ1-5, with no clear D. CDR1 and CDR2 (germline): SNHLY, FYNNEI. The length of the CDR3 is 15 residues. V lost 6 bases and J 1 base, leaving 13 bases between the germline ends. This CDR3 is CASSPPSRSNQPQHF. DNA for the CDR3: TGTGCCAGCAGCCCCCCAAGCCGAAGCAATCAGCCCCAGCATTTT.

The CDR3 is CASSSGQGGDTQYF. The CDR3 DNA reads TGCGCCAGCAGCTCCGGACAGGGTGGAGATACGCAGTATTTT. The J gene is TRBJ2-3, the V gene TRBV5-1; 8 nucleotides align to TRBD1. V was pared by 3 bases and J by 5 bases, with 5 bases of the junction left unmatched. The CDR3 extends over 14 amino acids. From germline, CDR1 is SGHRS and CDR2 YFSETQ.

The rearrangement uses TRBV5-1 and TRBJ2-1, with TRBD2 matching over 7 bases. This CDR3 spans 13 amino acids. The ends lost 3 bases at V and 7 bases at J; junction bases unmatched: 4. The germline gives CDR1 SGHRS, CDR2 YFSETQ. The DNA for the CDR3 is TGCGCCAGCAGCTCCAGCGGGAAAAATGAGCAGTTCTTC. The encoded protein is CASSSSGKNEQFF.

The gene calls are TRBV11-2 and TRBJ2-7; no firm D call. This CDR3 has 14 amino acids. The V end lost 0 bases, the J end lost 7 bases, and 13 bases lay between the germline ends. Germline V gene lookup returns CDR1 SGHAT and CDR2 FQNNGV. The CDR3 here is CASSLDPELGEQYF. The CDR3 bases are TGTGCCAGCAGCTTAGATCCTGAGCTGGGTGAGCAGTACTTC. The variable domain in full, with the rest retrieved from reference TRBV11-2 and TRBJ2-7, is EAGVAQSPRYKIIEKRQSVAFWCNPISGHATLYWYQQILGQGPKLLIQFQNNGVVDDSQLPKDRFSAERLKGVDSTLKIQPAKLEDSAVYLCASSLDPELGEQYFGPGTRLTVT.

The rearrangement joins TRBV5-1 to TRBJ2-3; D call uncertain. V was clipped by 0 bases and J by 5 bases, with 1 base between them. The CDR3 is made up of 11 amino acids. Germline V lookup: CDR1 SGHRS, CDR2 YFSETQ. The DNA for the CDR3 is TGCGCCAGCAGCTTGGGAGATACGCAGTATTTT. Its translation is CASSLGDTQYF.

The DNA for the CDR3 is TGTGCCAGCAGCCAAGGGACAGGGATCTCCTCCTACGAGCAGTACTTC. Translation: CASSQGTGISSYEQYF. The chain couples TRBV14 to TRBJ2-7, with 8 nucleotides matching TRBD1. CDR3 length: 16 amino acids. The V gene end was trimmed by 1 base and the J gene end by 0 bases; junction bases not matched to a gene: 5. The germline CDR1 and CDR2 sequences are SGHDN and FVKESK.

The chain couples TRBV5-1 to TRBJ2-3, with 7 bases lining up with TRBD2. Germline values: CDR1 SGHRS, CDR2 YFSETQ. V was clipped by 2 bases and J by 2 bases; unmatched bases: 5. This CDR3 region has 15 residues. The CDR3 loop reads CASSFQSGVTDTQYF. CDR3 in DNA: TGCGCCAGCAGCTTCCAAAGCGGGGTCACAGATACGCAGTATTTT.

V usage is TRBV5-4 and J usage is TRBJ1-1; tentative D call: TRBD1 (5 bases). CDR1 and CDR2 (germline): SGHNT, YYREEE (reference sequence). The CDR3 is 14 residues long. Trimming cost V 5 bases and J 4 bases, with 15 bases left between them. This CDR3 is CASRAVGAGTEAFF. DNA of the CDR3: TGTGCCAGCAGGGCCGTTGGGGCCGGCACTGAAGCTTTCTTT.

This chain joins TRBV2 and TRBJ1-4, with unresolved D. The ends were cut back, 6 bases at V and 5 bases at J, with 7 bases in the middle. Germline V gene lookup returns CDR1 SNHLY and CDR2 FYNNEI. The CDR3 runs to 12 residues. CDR3 nucleotides: TGTGCCAGCAGATGGTCAAATGAAAAACTGTTTTTT. Translation: CASRWSNEKLFF.

V usage is TRBV7-9 and J usage is TRBJ2-1; 8 bases fit TRBD1. Germline-derived CDR1 and CDR2 are SEHNR and FQNEAQ (reference sequence). The trim removed 5 bases at V and 3 bases at J, leaving 6 bases unmatched. The CDR3 loop spans 15 amino acids. The CDR3 DNA follows: TGTGCCAGCAGCCAGGACAGGGTAGGCTACAATGAGCAGTTCTTC. This gives the protein CASSQDRVGYNEQFF.

This clone appeared once. V and J are TRBV27 and TRBJ2-1, with TRBD2 matching 11 bases. Germline V lookup: CDR1 MNHEY, CDR2 SMNVEV (reference sequence). V lost 5 bases to trimming and J lost 6 bases; unmatched junction nucleotides: 6. The CDR3 is made up of 15 amino acids. The CDR3 here is CASSITSGSPNEQFF. DNA of the CDR3: TGTGCCAGCAGTATCACTAGCGGGAGCCCCAATGAGCAGTTCTTC.

The V call is TRBV5-4, the J call TRBJ2-3; 13 bases line up with TRBD2. After removal of 0 bases from V and 0 bases from J, the junction contained 1 base not matched to a gene. Germline CDR1 and CDR2: SGHNT and YYREEE (reference sequence). This CDR3 region has 17 residues. The CDR3 DNA follows: TGTGCCAGCAGCTTGGTACTAGCGGGGGGGAGCACAGATACGCAGTATTTT. Protein: CASSLVLAGGSTDTQYF.

V gene TRBV15 combines with J gene TRBJ2-7, with a weak D call TRBD1 (5 bases). The CDR3 totals 14 residues. V lost 0 bases, J lost 2 bases, and 8 bases lay in between. Per the germline V gene, CDR1 is LNHNV and CDR2 is YYDKDF (reference sequence). CDR3 nucleotide sequence: TGTGCCACCAGCAGAGATCAGGGCACCTACGAGCAGTACTTC. Residues: CATSRDQGTYEQYF.

For the CDR3, the DNA is TGTGCCAGCAGCCGGACGGGACAAGGCGATTATGGCTACACCTTC. Translation: CASSRTGQGDYGYTF. The rearrangement uses TRBV5-4 and TRBJ1-2, with a weak D call TRBD1 (6 bases). There are 15 residues in the CDR3. V was cut by 4 bases and J by 5 bases, with 18 bases left in between. The V gene's germline CDR1 is SGHNT and CDR2 YYREEE (reference sequence).

The chain couples TRBV12-5 to TRBJ2-5; TRBD1 agrees at 8 bases. Losses at the gene ends were 5 bases for V and 5 bases for J; bases not matched to a gene: 13. This CDR3 region has 16 residues. Germline V gene sequence: CDR1 LGHNT, CDR2 FRNRAP. CDR3 amino acids: CASGPGAPGGAETQYF. DNA of the CDR3: TGTGCTAGTGGTCCGGGGGCCCCAGGGGGCGCGGAGACCCAGTACTTC.

The chain employs TRBV19 and TRBJ2-5; the D gene is possibly TRBD2 (6 bases). Per germline, CDR1 LNHDA and CDR2 SQIVND (reference sequence). Trimming left V 1 base short and J 6 bases short, with 15 bases between. The length of the CDR3 is 15 residues. CDR3 loop: CASSIGRGPSQTQYF. For the CDR3, the DNA is TGTGCCAGTAGTATAGGGAGGGGCCCCAGTCAGACCCAGTACTTC.

The chain combines TRBV18 with TRBJ1-5; a weak D match, TRBD1 (5 bases). Trimming left V 2 bases short and J 7 bases short, with 9 bases between. CDR1 is KGHSH, CDR2 LQKENI, per germline. The CDR3 covers 13 residues. The CDR3 nucleotides read TGTGCCAGCTCACCAGGGGGGAACCAGCCCCAGCATTTT. Protein: CASSPGGNQPQHF.

The J gene is TRBJ2-1, the V gene TRBV5-1; 7 nucleotides align to TRBD2. Per germline, CDR1 SGHRS and CDR2 YFSETQ. With V trimmed by 6 bases and J by 6 bases, 9 bases remained unmatched. This CDR3 contains 14 residues. The CDR3 sequence: CASIGGSLSNEQFF. CDR3 in DNA: TGCGCCAGCATCGGCGGGAGTTTAAGCAATGAGCAGTTCTTC.

This clone was counted a single time. The rearrangement uses TRBV5-1 and TRBJ2-7; D is unclear. Germline loops: CDR1 SGHRS, CDR2 YFSETQ. The CDR3 is made up of 12 amino acids. Trimming stripped 2 bases from V and 6 bases from J, with 9 bases between. The CDR3 nucleotides are TGCGCCAGCAGCTTCGGTGGTGGCGAGCAGTACTTC. This gives the protein CASSFGGGEQYF.

The V gene is TRBV9, the J gene TRBJ2-3; no clear D. There are 14 residues in the CDR3. The V gene's germline CDR1 is SGDLS and CDR2 YYNGEE. Trimming pared 0 bases from V and 3 bases from J, leaving 8 bases between. In DNA, the CDR3 is TGTGCCAGCAGCGTAGGGGGTTGGACAGATACGCAGTATTTT. Translated, it gives CASSVGGWTDTQYF.

J is TRBJ2-5 and V is TRBV11-2; D might be TRBD1 or TRBD2, each matching 6 bases. The V gene's germline CDR1 is SGHAT and CDR2 FQNNGV. The V gene lost 1 base and the J gene lost 3 bases, with 15 bases spanning the gap. This CDR3 is built from 16 residues. Here the CDR3 DNA reads TGTGCCAGCAGCTTAGTGGAGGCGGGACAAAAAGAGACCCAGTACTTC. Protein: CASSLVEAGQKETQYF.